These T cell receptor beta chains were read from a single sample in a study of blood T cell repertoires in COVID-19. Sequencing was performed with immunoSEQ multiplex PCR; in TCRdb, only in-frame clones are kept and a portion is missing. The sample includes around 200,000 clones, approximately 87% of them seen just once. The sequencing sample was made of peripheral blood. The receptors were gathered from a woman aged 18-29 years who had recovered from COVID-19. CDR3s include the opening cysteine and the closing phenylalanine or tryptophan. The order of the fields is D gene, V gene, J gene, clone size, CDR3 protein, CDR3 DNA. D genes are given only for firm matches. Size tells how often a clone was seen (once, few, many) or the class of an expanded clone, and some rows leave it out.

TRBD2	TRBV11-3	TRBJ2-2	once	CASTAGGHTGELFF	TGTGCCAGCACAGCGGGGGGGCATACCGGGGAGCTGTTTTTT
TRBD1	TRBV3-1/TRBV3-2	TRBJ1-4	-	CASSLGTGSNEKLFF	TGTGCCAGCAGCCTCGGGACAGGGAGTAATGAAAAACTGTTTTTT
-	TRBV19	TRBJ2-3	-	CASSTMSTDTQYF	TGTGCCAGTAGTACAATGAGCACAGATACGCAGTATTTT
TRBD1	TRBV29-1	TRBJ2-7	-	CSVEGGQGFYEQYF	TGCAGCGTTGAAGGTGGACAGGGGTTTTACGAGCAGTACTTC
-	TRBV11-2	TRBJ2-2	-	CASSRSRGTGELFF	TGTGCCAGCAGTCGATCCAGGGGAACCGGGGAGCTGTTTTTT
-	TRBV29-1	TRBJ1-1	-	CSVEDLGAEAFF	TGCAGCGTTGAAGATTTGGGCGCTGAAGCTTTCTTT
-	TRBV2	TRBJ1-1	once	CASSEARWGGGNTEAFF	TGTGCCAGCAGTGAAGCCCGCTGGGGGGGCGGGAACACTGAAGCTTTCTTT
TRBD1	TRBV27	TRBJ1-6	few	CASSLSGQGGYNSPLHF	TGTGCCAGCAGTTTATCGGGACAGGGAGGTTATAATTCACCCCTCCACTTT
TRBD1	TRBV11-2	TRBJ1-4	-	CASSLATGVGNEKLFF	TGTGCCAGCAGCTTAGCCACAGGGGTGGGGAATGAAAAACTGTTTTTT
TRBD1	TRBV27	TRBJ2-2	-	CASWTGPGELFF	TGTGCCAGCTGGACAGGGCCCGGGGAGCTGTTTTTT
-	TRBV9	TRBJ2-5	-	CASSPRRTMQETQYF	TGTGCCAGCAGCCCCCGGCGGACTATGCAAGAGACCCAGTACTTC
TRBD1	TRBV4-3	TRBJ1-1	-	CASSHGDRELAEAFF	TGCGCCAGCAGCCACGGGGACAGGGAACTGGCTGAAGCTTTCTTT
-	TRBV30	TRBJ1-1	-	CAWGEQGPEAFF	TGTGCCTGGGGGGAACAGGGTCCTGAAGCTTTCTTT
TRBD2	TRBV5-5	TRBJ2-5	-	CASSLLWTSGETQYF	TGTGCCAGCAGCTTACTTTGGACTAGCGGAGAGACCCAGTACTTC
-	TRBV25-1	TRBJ1-2	-	CASSELENEPNYGYTF	TGTGCCAGCAGTGAATTAGAAAACGAGCCTAACTATGGCTACACCTTC
TRBD1	TRBV7-3	TRBJ1-1	few	CASSGTGNLNTEAFF	TGTGCCAGCAGCGGGACAGGGAATCTAAACACTGAAGCTTTCTTT
-	TRBV29-1	TRBJ1-2	-	CSGREGSYGYTF	TGCAGCGGGAGGGAGGGGAGCTATGGCTACACCTTC
TRBD2	TRBV18	TRBJ2-2	-	CASLTSGSTGELFF	TGTGCCAGCTTGACTAGCGGGAGTACCGGGGAGCTGTTTTTT
-	TRBV12-3/TRBV12-4	TRBJ1-3	-	CASSLSGDTIYF	TGTGCCAGCAGTTTATCCGGGGACACCATATATTTT
-	TRBV3-1/TRBV3-2	TRBJ1-2	few	CASSQDRGTIPIYGYTF	TGTGCCAGCAGCCAAGACAGGGGAACAATTCCCATCTATGGCTACACCTTC
-	TRBV27	TRBJ1-2	-	CASSSGTGSGGYTF	TGTGCCAGCAGTAGCGGCACAGGGTCTGGTGGCTACACCTTC
-	TRBV10-2	TRBJ1-1	-	CASSEYFMNTEAFF	TGCGCCAGCAGTGAGTATTTCATGAACACTGAAGCTTTCTTT
TRBD1	TRBV30	TRBJ1-1	-	CAWSVKGAGNTEAFF	TGTGCCTGGAGTGTAAAGGGGGCCGGGAACACTGAAGCTTTCTTT
-	TRBV29-1	TRBJ1-1	once	CSVEEWLQGLNTEAFF	TGCAGCGTTGAAGAGTGGCTTCAGGGATTGAACACTGAAGCTTTCTTT
-	TRBV29-1	TRBJ2-1	-	CSVRRVGNEQFF	TGCAGCGTCCGCAGGGTGGGCAATGAGCAGTTCTTC
TRBD1	TRBV5-1	TRBJ2-5	-	CASSPGTAQETQYF	TGCGCCAGCAGCCCTGGGACAGCCCAAGAGACCCAGTACTTC
-	TRBV7-3	TRBJ2-7	once	CASSLSGTSGEQYF	TGTGCCAGCAGCCTCTCTGGGACTTCAGGGGAGCAGTACTTC